A single sample is the source of the 5 T cell receptor beta chains below, sequenced in a study of T cell responses to AZD1222 COVID-19 vaccine. Produced via immunoSEQ multiplex PCR; TCRdb's table is partial and in-frame only. The table lists some 150,000 clones, approximately 83% of them singletons. The material sequenced was peripheral blood, taken on day 0 of AZD1222 vaccination. The source is an adult in good health.

The chain uses TRBV9 and TRBJ2-2; 11 nucleotides agree with TRBD1. CDR3 length equals 16 residues. Trimming removed 2 bases from V and 6 bases from J; junction bases left unmatched: 6. The germline V gene has CDR1 SGDLS and CDR2 YYNGEE. CDR3 amino acids: CASSVLGQGASGELFF. CDR3 bases: TGTGCCAGCAGCGTCCTAGGACAGGGGGCCTCCGGGGAGCTGTTTTTT.

This clone has only a few counts. V and J are TRBV19 and TRBJ1-3; D is undetermined. The CDR3 is 15 residues long. V was clipped by 2 bases and J by 0 bases, with 8 bases between them. Germline V gene data show CDR1 as LNHDA and CDR2 as SQIVND (reference sequence). CDR3 coding DNA: TGTGCCAGTAGTATAAACGCGGACTCTGGAAACACCATATATTTT. This sequence encodes CASSINADSGNTIYF.

V usage is TRBV28 and J usage is TRBJ2-1, with D uncertain. The CDR3 consists of 14 residues. Germline loops: CDR1 MDHEN, CDR2 SYDVKM. V lost 3 bases and J lost 3, with 9 bases in between. The CDR3 reads CASSLEQLYNEQFF. For the CDR3, the DNA is TGTGCCAGCAGTTTGGAACAGCTCTACAATGAGCAGTTCTTC.

Comments on this clone: Its ends do not fully match the called genes, so a read error is possible. This chain joins TRBV2 and TRBJ2-1; either TRBD1 or TRBD2 may fit D (5 bases each). This CDR3 region has 13 residues. Germline V gene sequence: CDR1 SNHLY, CDR2 FYNNEI. The CDR3 protein is CASSEGRGSEQFF. The CDR3, as DNA: TGTGCCAGCAGCGAAGGCCGGGGCAGTGAGCAGTTCTTC.

The V gene is TRBV3-1 (or the pseudogene TRBV3-2), the J gene TRBJ2-7; 11 nucleotides agree with TRBD2. The CDR3 spans 14 residues. The junction had 9 bases not matched to a gene; V was cut back by 4 bases and J by 10 bases. Germline loops: CDR1 LGHDT, CDR2 YNNKEL (reference sequence). CDR3 residues: CASSRTSSGRQQYF. The CDR3 DNA follows: TGTGCCAGCAGCCGCACGTCTAGCGGGAGGCAACAGTACTTC.